These 10 T cell receptor beta chains came from one sample sequenced in a study of cytomegalovirus exposure and HLA in healthy donors. The method was immunoSEQ multiplex PCR; TCRdb's version includes in-frame clones alone and lacks a portion of them. The sample lists some 60,000 clones, roughly 96% occurring once. The sequencing sample was made of PBMCs. These receptors originate from a man younger than 35 in good health and CMV-seronegative.

The gene calls are TRBV6-1 and TRBJ1-5, with 12 positions matching TRBD1. V was pared by 0 bases and J by 6 bases, with 3 bases of the junction left unmatched. Germline CDR1 reads MNHNS; CDR2 reads SASEGT. This CDR3 has 16 amino acids. The CDR3 DNA sequence: TGTGCCAGCAGTGAAGCGGGACAGGGGGCCGGTCAGCCCCAGCATTTT. This gives the protein CASSEAGQGAGQPQHF.

V usage is TRBV7-6 and J usage is TRBJ2-5; 7 nucleotides match TRBD2. CDR3 size: 15 residues. CDR1 is SGHVS and CDR2 is FNYEAQ in the germline V gene. The V and J ends lost 4 bases and 5 bases, in that order; junction bases with no gene match: 10. CDR3 in amino acids: CASSWGEGAMETQYF. The DNA for the CDR3 is TGTGCCAGCAGCTGGGGGGAGGGCGCAATGGAGACCCAGTACTTC.

This clone was seen a few times. The chain couples TRBV6-1 to TRBJ2-1; 11 nucleotides align to TRBD2. CDR1 MNHNS and CDR2 SASEGT come from the germline V gene. This CDR3 contains 15 residues. Trimming cost V 4 bases and J 13 bases; bases outside gene matches: 12. DNA of the CDR3: TGTGCCAGCAGTGCCTCCCGGACTAGCGGGTCGTCACAGTTCTTC. The encoded protein is CASSASRTSGSSQFF.

The chain recombines TRBV4-3 with TRBJ1-2, with 9 nucleotides matching TRBD1. CDR1 is LGHNA, CDR2 YSLEER, per germline. This CDR3 comprises 16 residues. V shed 0 bases and J 3 bases; nucleotides not matched to a gene: 5. The CDR3 sequence is CASSQESGQGYYGYTF. CDR3 DNA: TGCGCCAGCAGCCAAGAATCGGGACAGGGCTACTATGGCTACACCTTC.

The chain combines TRBV15 with TRBJ2-7; a weak D match, TRBD2 (6 bases). V dropped 6 bases and J dropped 5 bases, with 20 bases sitting between them. The CDR3 loop spans 15 amino acids. Per the germline V gene, CDR1 is LNHNV and CDR2 is YYDKDF (reference sequence). Here the CDR3 DNA reads TGTGCCACCAGGCCGCCGAGCGGGCGGCCCCACGAGCAGTACTTC. Its protein is CATRPPSGRPHEQYF.

The chain employs TRBV2 and TRBJ1-5, with D tentatively TRBD1 (6 bases). This CDR3 contains 16 residues. V lost 6 bases to trimming and J lost 0 bases, with 15 bases between them. Per the germline V gene, CDR1 is SNHLY and CDR2 is FYNNEI. DNA for the CDR3: TGTGCCAGCAGCAGGACAGAGGCCTATAGCAATCAGCCCCAGCATTTT. Protein sequence: CASSRTEAYSNQPQHF.

V usage is TRBV9 and J usage is TRBJ2-3, with 8 positions matching TRBD1. CDR1 and CDR2 (germline): SGDLS, YYNGEE. The CDR3 is made up of 15 amino acids. V gave up 4 bases and J gave up 0 bases; unmatched junction bases: 4. The CDR3 reads CASSPRTGSTDTQYF. The CDR3 DNA follows: TGTGCCAGCAGCCCGCGGACAGGGAGCACAGATACGCAGTATTTT.

This rearrangement joins TRBV11-2 to TRBJ2-7; 9 bases match TRBD1. CDR3 length: 13 amino acids. After removal of 3 bases from V and 6 bases from J, the junction contained 3 bases not matched to a gene. Germline V gives CDR1 SGHAT, CDR2 FQNNGV. CDR3 protein: CASSLGTGSEQYF. The CDR3 nucleotides are TGTGCCAGCAGCTTGGGGACAGGGAGCGAGCAGTACTTC.

The V gene is TRBV9, the J gene TRBJ1-1; 11 bases are shared with TRBD1. CDR3 size: 19 residues. CDR1 is SGDLS and CDR2 is YYNGEE in the germline V gene. V trimming: 0 bases; J trimming: 6 bases; junction bases outside the gene matches: 16. The CDR3 loop reads CASSVGGPRDRGIPAEAFF. The DNA for the CDR3 is TGTGCCAGCAGCGTAGGAGGACCGAGGGACAGGGGGATCCCCGCTGAAGCTTTCTTT.

In this sample, this clone turned up once. The rearrangement joins TRBV15 to TRBJ2-3; 8 nucleotides match TRBD1. The germline gives CDR1 LNHNV, CDR2 YYDKDF (reference sequence). With 1 base clipped from V and 4 bases from J, the junction kept 4 bases outside the gene matches. CDR3 size: 15 residues. The CDR3, as DNA: TGTGCCACCAGCAGAGGACAGGGGAAGGCAGATACGCAGTATTTT. Protein product: CATSRGQGKADTQYF. The entire variable domain, with the rest obtained from reference TRBV15 and TRBJ2-3, is as follows: DAMVIQNPRYQVTQFGKPVTLSCSQTLNHNVMYWYQQKSSQAPKLLFHYYDKDFNNEADTPDNFQSRRPNTSFCFLDIRSPGLGDTAMYLCATSRGQGKADTQYFGPGTRLTVL.